This entry is about one TCR beta chain. As processed by the authors: The assay estimated nucleated cells by amplifying reference gene primers. Clones were sequenced by immunoSEQ multiplex PCR, and TCRdb holds only the in-frame ones, with some missing. V and J calls and clone size are those listed in that table; D and trimming were worked out from the DNA. The sample has roughly 260,000 clones, approximately 77% seen once. This entry is derived from a study of blood T cell repertoires in COVID-19. Study information: Donors in the United States, Italy and Spain gave samples during acute or convalescent COVID-19.

V lost 3 bases to trimming and J lost 1 base; unmatched junction nucleotides: 19. The CDR3 extends over 21 amino acids. Germline CDR1 is MNHEY and CDR2 is SMNVEV (reference sequence). This clonotype was sampled from a woman aged 18 to 35 with acute or convalescent COVID-19. The rearrangement joins TRBV27 to TRBJ2-1; TRBD2 agrees at 9 bases. Sequencing was carried out using peripheral blood. The CDR3 DNA follows: TGTGCCAGCAGTTTGAGCCCTCTCGAGGCTAGCGGGGCCGGGTCCTACAATGAGCAGTTCTTC. Translated: CASSLSPLEASGAGSYNEQFF.